This T cell receptor (beta chain) was observed in a study of T cell changes during pregnancy in multiple sclerosis. The data were produced by immunoSEQ multiplex PCR, yet TCRdb's version contains in-frame clones alone and is incomplete. The sample includes 65,000 to 95,000 clones, approximately 93% of them seen just once. This CDR3 is built from 14 residues. The V and J ends lost 4 bases and 7 bases respectively, with 15 bases between them. Germline V CDR1 and CDR2: SGHRS, YFSETQ. The rearrangement links TRBV5-1 to TRBJ2-1; maybe TRBD2 (6 bases). The sequences come from peripheral blood, collected in the second trimester of pregnancy. This receptor was obtained from a female donor in good health, enrolled as a control in a pregnancy study. The CDR3 DNA sequence: TGCGCCAGCAGCCCGTCTTGGACTATTAATGAGCAGTTCTTC. It is translated as CASSPSWTINEQFF.